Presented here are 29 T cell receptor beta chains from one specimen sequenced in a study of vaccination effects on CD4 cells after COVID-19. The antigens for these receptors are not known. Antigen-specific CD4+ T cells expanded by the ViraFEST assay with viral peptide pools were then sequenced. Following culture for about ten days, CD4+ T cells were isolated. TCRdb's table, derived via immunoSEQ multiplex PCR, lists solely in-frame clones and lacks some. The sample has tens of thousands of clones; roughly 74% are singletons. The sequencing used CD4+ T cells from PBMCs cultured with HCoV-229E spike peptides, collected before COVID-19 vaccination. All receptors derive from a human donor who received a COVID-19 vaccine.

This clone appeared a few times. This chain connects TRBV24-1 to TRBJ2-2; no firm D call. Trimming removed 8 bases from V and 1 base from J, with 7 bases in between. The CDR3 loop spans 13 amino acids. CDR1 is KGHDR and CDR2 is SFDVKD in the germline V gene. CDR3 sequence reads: CATTPGNTGELFF. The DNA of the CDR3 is TGTGCCACCACCCCGGGGAACACCGGGGAGCTGTTTTTT.

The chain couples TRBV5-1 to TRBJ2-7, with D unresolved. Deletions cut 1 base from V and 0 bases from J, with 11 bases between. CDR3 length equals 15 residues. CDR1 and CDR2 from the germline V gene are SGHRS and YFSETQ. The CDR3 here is CASSLSGINSYEQYV. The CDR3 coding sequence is TGCGCCAGCAGCTTGTCCGGAATCAACTCCTACGAGCAGTACGTC.

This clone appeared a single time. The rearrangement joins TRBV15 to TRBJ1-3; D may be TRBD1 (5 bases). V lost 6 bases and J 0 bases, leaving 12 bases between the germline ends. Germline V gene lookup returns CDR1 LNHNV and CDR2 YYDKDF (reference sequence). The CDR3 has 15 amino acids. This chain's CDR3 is CATSPTGSSGNTIYF. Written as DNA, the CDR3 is TGTGCCACCAGTCCCACAGGATCCTCTGGAAACACCATATATTTT.

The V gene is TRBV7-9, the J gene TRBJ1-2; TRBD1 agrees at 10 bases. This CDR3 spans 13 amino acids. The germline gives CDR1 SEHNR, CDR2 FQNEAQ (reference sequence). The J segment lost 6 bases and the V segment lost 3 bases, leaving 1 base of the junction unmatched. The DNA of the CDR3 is TGTGCCAGCAGCTTGACAGGGGGCAATGGCTACACCTTC. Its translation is CASSLTGGNGYTF.

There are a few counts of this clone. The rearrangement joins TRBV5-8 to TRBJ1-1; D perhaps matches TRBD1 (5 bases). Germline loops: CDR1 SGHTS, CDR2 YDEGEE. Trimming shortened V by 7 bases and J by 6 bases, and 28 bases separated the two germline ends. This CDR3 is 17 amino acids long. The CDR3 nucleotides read TGTGCCAGCCCGAATATACCGGGGGACCCTCCTCGCCCTGAAGCTTTCTTT. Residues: CASPNIPGDPPRPEAFF.

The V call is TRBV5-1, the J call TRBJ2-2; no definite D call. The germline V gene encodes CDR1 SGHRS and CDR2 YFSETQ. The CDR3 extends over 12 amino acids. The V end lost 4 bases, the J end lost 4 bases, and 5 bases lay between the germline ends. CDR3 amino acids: CASSRPTGELFF. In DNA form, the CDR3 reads TGCGCCAGCAGCCGCCCCACCGGGGAGCTGTTTTTT.

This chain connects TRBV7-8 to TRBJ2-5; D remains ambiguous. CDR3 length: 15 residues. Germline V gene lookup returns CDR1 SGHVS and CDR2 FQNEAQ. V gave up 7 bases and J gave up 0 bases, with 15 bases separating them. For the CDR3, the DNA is TGTGCCAGCAAACTACAACAGAAGTACCAAGAGACCCAGTACTTC. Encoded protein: CASKLQQKYQETQYF.

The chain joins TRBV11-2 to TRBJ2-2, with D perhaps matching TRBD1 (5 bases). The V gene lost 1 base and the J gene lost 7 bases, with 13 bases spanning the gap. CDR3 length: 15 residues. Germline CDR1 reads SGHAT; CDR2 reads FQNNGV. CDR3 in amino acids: CASSLGSGLNGELFF. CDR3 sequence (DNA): TGTGCCAGCAGCTTAGGTTCAGGGTTGAACGGGGAGCTGTTTTTT.

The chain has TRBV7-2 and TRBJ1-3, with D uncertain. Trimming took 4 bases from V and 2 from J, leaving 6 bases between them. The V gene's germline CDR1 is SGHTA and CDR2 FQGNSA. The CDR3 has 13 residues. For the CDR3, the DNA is TGTGCCAGCAGCTCTCGTACTGGAAACACCATATATTTT. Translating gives CASSSRTGNTIYF.

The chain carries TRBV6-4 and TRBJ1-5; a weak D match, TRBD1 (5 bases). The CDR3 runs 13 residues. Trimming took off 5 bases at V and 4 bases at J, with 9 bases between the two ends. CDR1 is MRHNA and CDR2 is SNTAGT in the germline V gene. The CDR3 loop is CASSWGENQPQHF. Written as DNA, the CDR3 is TGTGCCAGCAGTTGGGGGGAAAATCAGCCCCAGCATTTT.

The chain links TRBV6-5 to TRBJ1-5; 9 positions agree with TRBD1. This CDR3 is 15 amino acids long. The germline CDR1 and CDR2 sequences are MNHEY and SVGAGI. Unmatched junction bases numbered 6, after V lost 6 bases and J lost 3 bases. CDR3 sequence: CASRTTGGSNQPQHF. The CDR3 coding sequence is TGTGCCAGCAGAACGACAGGGGGTTCCAATCAGCCCCAGCATTTT.

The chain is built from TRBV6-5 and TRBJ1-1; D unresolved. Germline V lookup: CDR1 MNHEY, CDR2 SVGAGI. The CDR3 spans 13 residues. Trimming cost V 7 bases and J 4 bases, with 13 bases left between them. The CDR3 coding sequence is TGTGCCAGCAATTCCGACACTGGCACTGAAGCTTTCTTT. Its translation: CASNSDTGTEAFF.

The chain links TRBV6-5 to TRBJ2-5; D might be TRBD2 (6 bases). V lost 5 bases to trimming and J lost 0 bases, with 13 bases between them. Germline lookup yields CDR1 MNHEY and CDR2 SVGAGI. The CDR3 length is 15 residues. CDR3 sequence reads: CASSLGRDYQETQYF. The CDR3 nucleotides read TGTGCCAGCAGTCTCGGTCGGGACTACCAAGAGACCCAGTACTTC.

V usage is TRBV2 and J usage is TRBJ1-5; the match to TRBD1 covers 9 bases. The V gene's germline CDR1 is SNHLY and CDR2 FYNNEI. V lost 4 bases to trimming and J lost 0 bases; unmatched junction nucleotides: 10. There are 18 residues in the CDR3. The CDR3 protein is CASSVNKGTGNSNQPQHF. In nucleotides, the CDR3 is TGTGCCAGCAGTGTGAATAAAGGGACAGGGAATAGCAATCAGCCCCAGCATTTT.

The CDR3 bases are TGTGCCAGCAGCCAGTCGGGACTAGCTGTTGAGCAGTTCTTC. Translated: CASSQSGLAVEQFF. The chain combines TRBV3-1 (or the pseudogene TRBV3-2) with TRBJ2-1; 9 nucleotides line up with TRBD2. Germline CDR1 is LGHDT and CDR2 is YNNKEL (reference sequence). V lost 3 bases to trimming and J lost 9 bases; unmatched junction nucleotides: 6. CDR3 length equals 14 residues.

In DNA, the CDR3 is TGCGCCAGCAGCTTGTCGGGACAGGGGGCTGATGGCTACACCTTC. Its translation is CASSLSGQGADGYTF. V usage is TRBV5-1 and J usage is TRBJ1-2, with 12 bases that match TRBD1. This CDR3 has 15 amino acids. The V gene end was trimmed by 1 base and the J gene end by 6 bases; junction bases not matched to a gene: 4. Per the germline V gene, CDR1 is SGHRS and CDR2 is YFSETQ. The variable domain in full, with the rest retrieved from reference TRBV5-1 and TRBJ1-2, is KAGVTQTPRYLIKTRGQQVTLSCSPISGHRSVSWYQQTPGQGLQFLFEYFSETQRNKGNFPGRFSGRQFSNSRSEMNVSTLELGDSALYLCASSLSGQGADGYTFGSGTRLTVV.

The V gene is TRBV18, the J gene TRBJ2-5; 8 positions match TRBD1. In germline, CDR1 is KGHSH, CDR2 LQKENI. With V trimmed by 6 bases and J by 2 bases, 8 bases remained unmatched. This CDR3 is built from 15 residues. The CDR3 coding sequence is TGTGCCAGCTCGTACGGAAGGGACAGGCAAGAGACCCAGTACTTC. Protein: CASSYGRDRQETQYF.

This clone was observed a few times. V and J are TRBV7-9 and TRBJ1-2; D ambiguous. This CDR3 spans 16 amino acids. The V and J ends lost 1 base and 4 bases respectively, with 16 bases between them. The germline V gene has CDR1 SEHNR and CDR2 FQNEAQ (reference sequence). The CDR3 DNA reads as TGTGCCAGCAGCTTAGGGACGGATTTTGGTCTCTATGGCTACACCTTC. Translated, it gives CASSLGTDFGLYGYTF.

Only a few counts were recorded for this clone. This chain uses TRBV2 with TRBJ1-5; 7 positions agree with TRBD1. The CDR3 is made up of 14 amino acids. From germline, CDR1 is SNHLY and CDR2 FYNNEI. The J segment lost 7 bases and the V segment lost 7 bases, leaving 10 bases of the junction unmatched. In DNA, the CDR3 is TGTGCCAGCACCTCGACAGGGCGGGAGCAGCCCCAGCATTTT. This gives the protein CASTSTGREQPQHF.

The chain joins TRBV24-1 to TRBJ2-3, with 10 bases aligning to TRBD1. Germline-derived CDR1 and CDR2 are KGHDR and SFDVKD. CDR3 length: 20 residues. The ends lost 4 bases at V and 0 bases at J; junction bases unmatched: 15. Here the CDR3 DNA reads TGTGCCACCAGTGAAGCCCCGGGACAGGGGACGGGGTTAAGCACAGATACGCAGTATTTT. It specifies CATSEAPGQGTGLSTDTQYF.

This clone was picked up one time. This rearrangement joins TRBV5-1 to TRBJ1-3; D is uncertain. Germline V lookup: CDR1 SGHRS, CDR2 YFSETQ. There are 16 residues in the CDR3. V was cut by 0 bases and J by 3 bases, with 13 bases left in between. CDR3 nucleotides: TGCGCCAGCAGCTTGGCGGGTCAGAAGTATGGAAACACCATATATTTT. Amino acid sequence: CASSLAGQKYGNTIYF.

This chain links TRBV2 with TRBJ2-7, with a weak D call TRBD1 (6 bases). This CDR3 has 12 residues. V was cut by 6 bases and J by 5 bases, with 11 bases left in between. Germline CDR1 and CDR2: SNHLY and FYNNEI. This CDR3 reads CASSPRGNEQYV. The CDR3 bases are TGTGCCAGCAGCCCCAGGGGAAACGAGCAGTACGTC.

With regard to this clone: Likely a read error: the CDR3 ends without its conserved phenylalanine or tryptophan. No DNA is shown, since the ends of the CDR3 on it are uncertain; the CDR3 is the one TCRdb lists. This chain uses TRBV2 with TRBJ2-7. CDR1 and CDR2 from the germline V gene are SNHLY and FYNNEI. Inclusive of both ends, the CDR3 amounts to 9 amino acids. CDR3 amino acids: CASSWDGLP.

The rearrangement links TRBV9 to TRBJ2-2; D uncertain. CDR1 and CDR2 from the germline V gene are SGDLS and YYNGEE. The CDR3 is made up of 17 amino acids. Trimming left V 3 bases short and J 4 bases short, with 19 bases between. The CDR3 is CASSGVVRPRGTGELFF. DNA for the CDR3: TGTGCCAGCAGCGGAGTCGTTCGGCCTCGCGGCACCGGGGAGCTGTTTTTT.

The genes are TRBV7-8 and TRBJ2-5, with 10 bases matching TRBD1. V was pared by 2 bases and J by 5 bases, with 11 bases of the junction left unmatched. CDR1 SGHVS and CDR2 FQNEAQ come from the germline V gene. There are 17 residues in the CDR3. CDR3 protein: CASSLMLRTGGHETQYF. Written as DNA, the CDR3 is TGTGCCAGCAGCTTAATGCTAAGGACAGGGGGTCACGAGACCCAGTACTTC.

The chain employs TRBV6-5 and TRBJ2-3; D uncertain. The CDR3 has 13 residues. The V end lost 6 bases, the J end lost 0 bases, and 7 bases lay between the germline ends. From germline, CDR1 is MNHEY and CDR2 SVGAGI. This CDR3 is CASRDGSTDTQYF. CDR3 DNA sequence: TGTGCCAGCAGGGACGGGAGCACAGATACGCAGTATTTT.

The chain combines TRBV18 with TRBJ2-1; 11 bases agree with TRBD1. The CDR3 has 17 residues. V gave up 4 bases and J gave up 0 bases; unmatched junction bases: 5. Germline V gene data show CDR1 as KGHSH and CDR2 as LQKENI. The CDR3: CASSRTGGYGSYNEQFF. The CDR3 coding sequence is TGTGCCAGCTCACGGACAGGGGGCTACGGCTCCTACAATGAGCAGTTCTTC.

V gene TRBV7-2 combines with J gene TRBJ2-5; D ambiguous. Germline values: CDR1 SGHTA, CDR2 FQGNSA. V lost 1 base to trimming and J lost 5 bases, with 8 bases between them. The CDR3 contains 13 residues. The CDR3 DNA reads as TGTGCCAGCAGCTTAGGTCTGGTGGAGACCCAGTACTTC. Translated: CASSLGLVETQYF.

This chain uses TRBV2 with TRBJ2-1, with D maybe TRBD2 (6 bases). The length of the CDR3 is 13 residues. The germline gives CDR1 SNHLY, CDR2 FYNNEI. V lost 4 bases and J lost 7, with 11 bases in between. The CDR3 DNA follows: TGTGCCAGCAGTGGCCTAGCGAAGAATGAGCAGTTCTTC. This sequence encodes CASSGLAKNEQFF.